The 11 T cell receptor beta chains below were found in one sample sequenced in a study of cytomegalovirus exposure and HLA in healthy donors. The PCR was carried out with 60 Vbeta primers and 13 Jbeta primers. Libraries were prepared by immunoSEQ multiplex PCR; TCRdb keeps only in-frame clonotypes and omits some of them. The repertoire consists of about 200,000 clones, with roughly 13% occurring once and the leading ten covering approximately 7.8%. Material: PBMCs. Receptor source: a man aged 50 to 59 in good health and CMV-seropositive.

The gene calls are TRBV27 and TRBJ2-7; 7 bases map to TRBD1. Germline values: CDR1 MNHEY, CDR2 SMNVEV (reference sequence). Trimming at V came to 4 bases and at J to 3 bases, leaving 3 bases not matched to a gene. There are 13 residues in the CDR3. CDR3 sequence (DNA): TGTGCCAGCAGTTCCCAGGGGGTCTACGAGCAGTACTTC. Its protein is CASSSQGVYEQYF.

This clone turned up a few times. This sequence joins TRBV6-6 and TRBJ2-7; 7 bases fit TRBD1. The DNA end lines up better with TRBJ2-1; the J call may be wrong. The germline CDR1 and CDR2 sequences are MNHNY and SVGAGI (reference sequence). This CDR3 is 15 amino acids long. CDR3 region: CASSLGQPIYNEQFF. The CDR3 bases are TGTGCCAGCAGTTTGGGACAGCCGATCTACAATGAGCAGTTCTTC.

V and J are TRBV4-2 and TRBJ2-5; D perhaps matches TRBD2 (5 bases). V lost 0 bases, J lost 3 bases, and 11 bases lay in between. Germline values: CDR1 LGHNA, CDR2 YNFKEQ. This CDR3 region has 15 residues. The CDR3 nucleotides read TGTGCCAGCAGCCAAGATCGGACTCTAAAAGAGACCCAGTACTTC. The encoded protein is CASSQDRTLKETQYF.

This chain joins TRBV27 and TRBJ2-3, with D perhaps TRBD1 (6 bases). Per the germline V gene, CDR1 is MNHEY and CDR2 is SMNVEV (reference sequence). V lost 8 bases to trimming and J lost 3 bases, with 21 bases between them. This CDR3 region has 16 residues. DNA for the CDR3: TGTGCCAGCGGCAACAGGGCTATGATCGGTACAGATACGCAGTATTTT. Translation: CASGNRAMIGTDTQYF.

The chain has TRBV9 and TRBJ1-6; 11 bases fit TRBD1. Germline lookup yields CDR1 SGDLS and CDR2 YYNGEE. V lost 4 bases and J lost 6; bases outside the gene matches: 6. This CDR3 is 16 amino acids long. The CDR3 DNA reads TGTGCCAGCAGCTATGGGACAGGGGGAACTAATTCACCCCTCCACTTT. Residues: CASSYGTGGTNSPLHF.

Here the CDR3 reads CASSRGQGRDEQFF. The CDR3 nucleotides read TGTGCCAGTAGTCGAGGACAGGGTAGGGATGAGCAGTTCTTC. V usage is TRBV19 and J usage is TRBJ2-1; 8 nucleotides align to TRBD1. The CDR3 extends over 14 amino acids. V was clipped by 5 bases and J by 8 bases; unmatched bases: 8. The germline gives CDR1 LNHDA, CDR2 SQIVND (reference sequence).

This clone occurred a few times. Other DNA variants within this sample encode the same CDR3. J is TRBJ1-1 and V is TRBV5-1, with D possibly TRBD1 on 5 matching bases. This CDR3 spans 13 amino acids. Germline V lookup: CDR1 SGHRS, CDR2 YFSETQ. Trimming cost V 1 base and J 1 base, with 5 bases left between them. The CDR3 here is CASSLTGNTEAFF. CDR3 sequence (DNA): TGCGCCAGCAGCTTGACAGGGAACACTGAAGCTTTCTTT.

The chain couples TRBV11-3 to TRBJ1-1; TRBD1 is a possible D gene (5 bases). Deletions cut 6 bases from V and 0 bases from J, with 17 bases between. CDR1 and CDR2 (germline): SGHNT, YENEEA. The CDR3 extends over 16 amino acids. CDR3 amino acids: CASSHRQHRMNTEAFF. CDR3 DNA: TGTGCCAGCAGTCACAGACAGCATCGCATGAACACTGAAGCTTTCTTT.

Only a few counts were recorded for this clone. V and J are TRBV28 and TRBJ2-7, with 7 bases identical to TRBD1. The CDR3 extends over 13 amino acids. The V segment lost 6 bases and the J segment 5 bases; nucleotides outside the gene matches: 7. CDR1 is MDHEN and CDR2 is SYDVKM in the germline V gene. The CDR3 DNA sequence: TGTGCCAGCAGGCCTCCGACAGGGAACGAGCAGTACTTC. This translates into CASRPPTGNEQYF.

The chain is built from TRBV7-9 and TRBJ1-5; D call uncertain. Germline assignment: CDR1 SEHNR and CDR2 FQNEAQ (reference sequence). The ends were cut back, 1 base at V and 0 bases at J, with 7 bases in the middle. The CDR3 runs 15 residues. The CDR3 is CASSLGPSSNQPQHF. The CDR3 bases are TGTGCCAGCAGCTTAGGGCCAAGTAGCAATCAGCCCCAGCATTTT.

This clone has just a few counts. The chain employs TRBV5-4 and TRBJ2-5; TRBD2 aligns across 8 bases. Germline V lookup: CDR1 SGHNT, CDR2 YYREEE (reference sequence). CDR3 size: 15 residues. The junction had 6 bases not matched to a gene; V was cut back by 0 bases and J by 5 bases. The chain's CDR3 is CASSLGIQRGETQYF. Written as DNA, the CDR3 is TGTGCCAGCAGCTTGGGGATCCAGCGGGGGGAGACCCAGTACTTC.